This T cell receptor (beta chain) was obtained from a study of T-cell reconstitution after alpha-beta-depleted transplantation in children. V was clipped by 4 bases and J by 1 base, with 12 bases between them. CDR3 size: 14 residues. Per germline, CDR1 GTSNPN and CDR2 SVGIG (reference sequence). For TCRbeta, the library was prepared with unique molecular identifiers. Via MiXCR, TCRdb re-called the PCR reads, giving one row per CDR3 protein. The sample holds 500,000 or so distinct CDR3 sequences, about 33% seen once. This TCR was sampled from a human donor who donated a stem cell graft to a child with aplastic anemia. The material sequenced was PBMCs from the stem cell graft donor, taken from the stem cell graft. The chain links TRBV30 to TRBJ2-3; a possible D gene is TRBD2 (7 bases). In DNA, the CDR3 is TGTGCCTGGAAAAGGGGGGGGGGCACAGATACGCAGTATTTT. Translation: CAWKRGGGTDTQYF.